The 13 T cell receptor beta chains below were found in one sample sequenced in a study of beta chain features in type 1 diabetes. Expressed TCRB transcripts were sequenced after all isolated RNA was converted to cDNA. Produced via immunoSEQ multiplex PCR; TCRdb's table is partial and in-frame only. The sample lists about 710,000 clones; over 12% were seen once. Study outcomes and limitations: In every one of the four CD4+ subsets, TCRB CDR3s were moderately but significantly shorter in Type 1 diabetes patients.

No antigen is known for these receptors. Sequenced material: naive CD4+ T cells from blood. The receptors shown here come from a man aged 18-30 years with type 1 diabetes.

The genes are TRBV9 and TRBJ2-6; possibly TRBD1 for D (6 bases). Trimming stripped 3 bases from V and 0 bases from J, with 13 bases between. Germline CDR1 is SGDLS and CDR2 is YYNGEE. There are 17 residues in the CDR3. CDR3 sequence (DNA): TGTGCCAGCAGCGCCCCGACAGGAAGCTCTGGGGCCAACGTCCTGACTTTC. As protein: CASSAPTGSSGANVLTF.

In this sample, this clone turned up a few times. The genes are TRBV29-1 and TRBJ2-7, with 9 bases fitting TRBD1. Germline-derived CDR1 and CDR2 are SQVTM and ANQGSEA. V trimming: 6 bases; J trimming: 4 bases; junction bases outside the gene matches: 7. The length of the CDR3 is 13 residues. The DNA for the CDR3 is TGCAGCGTGGCCGGGACAGGGATGTACGAGCAGTACTTC. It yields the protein CSVAGTGMYEQYF.

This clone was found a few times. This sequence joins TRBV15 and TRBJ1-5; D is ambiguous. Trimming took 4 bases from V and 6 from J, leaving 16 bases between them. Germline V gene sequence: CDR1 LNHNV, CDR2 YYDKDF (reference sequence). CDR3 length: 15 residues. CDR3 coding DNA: TGTGCCACCAGCAAGATGACGGGGTACGGTCAGCCCCAGCATTTT. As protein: CATSKMTGYGQPQHF.

This CDR3 reads CASSLGTAGELFF. DNA for the CDR3: TGTGCCAGCAGCTTGGGGACAGCCGGGGAGCTGTTTTTT. The chain combines TRBV11-2 with TRBJ2-2; TRBD1 matches at 7 bases. CDR1 is SGHAT and CDR2 is FQNNGV in the germline V gene. The CDR3 is 13 residues long. Unmatched junction bases numbered 1, after V lost 3 bases and J lost 6 bases.

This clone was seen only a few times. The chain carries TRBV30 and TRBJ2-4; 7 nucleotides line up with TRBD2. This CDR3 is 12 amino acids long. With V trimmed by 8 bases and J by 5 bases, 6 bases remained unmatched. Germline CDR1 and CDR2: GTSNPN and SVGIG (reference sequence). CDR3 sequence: CARGGVENIQYF. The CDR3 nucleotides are TGTGCCCGGGGAGGGGTTGAAAACATTCAGTACTTC.

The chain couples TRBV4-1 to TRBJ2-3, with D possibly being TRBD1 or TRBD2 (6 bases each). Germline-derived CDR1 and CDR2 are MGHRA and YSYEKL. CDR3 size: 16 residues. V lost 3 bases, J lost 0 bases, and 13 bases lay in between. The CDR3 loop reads CASSQDGGHSTDTQYF. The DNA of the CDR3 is TGCGCCAGCAGCCAGGACGGGGGACATAGCACAGATACGCAGTATTTT.

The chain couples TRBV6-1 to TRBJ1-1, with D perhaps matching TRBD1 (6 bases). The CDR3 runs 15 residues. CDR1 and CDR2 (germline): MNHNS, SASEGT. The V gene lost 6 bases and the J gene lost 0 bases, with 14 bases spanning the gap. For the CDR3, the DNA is TGTGCCAGCAGGCGTGGACAGCTGATGAACACTGAAGCTTTCTTT. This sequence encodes CASRRGQLMNTEAFF.

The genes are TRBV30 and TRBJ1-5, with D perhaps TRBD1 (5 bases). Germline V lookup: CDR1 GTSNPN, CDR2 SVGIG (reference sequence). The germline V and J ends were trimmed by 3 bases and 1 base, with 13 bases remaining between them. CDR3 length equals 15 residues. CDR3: CAWRRGPGSNQPQHF. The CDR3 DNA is TGTGCCTGGAGGCGGGGACCGGGAAGCAATCAGCCCCAGCATTTT.

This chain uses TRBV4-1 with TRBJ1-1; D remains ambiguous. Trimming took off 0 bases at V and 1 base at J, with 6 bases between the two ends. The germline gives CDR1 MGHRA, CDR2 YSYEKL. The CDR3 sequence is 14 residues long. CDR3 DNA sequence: TGCGCCAGCAGCCAAGATTCGAGGAACACTGAAGCTTTCTTT. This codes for CASSQDSRNTEAFF.

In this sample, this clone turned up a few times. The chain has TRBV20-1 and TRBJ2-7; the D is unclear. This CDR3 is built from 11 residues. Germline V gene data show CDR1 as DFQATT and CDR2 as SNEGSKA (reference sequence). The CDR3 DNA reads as TGCACCCCGGCCGGGCTCTACGAGCAGTACTTC. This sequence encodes CTPAGLYEQYF.

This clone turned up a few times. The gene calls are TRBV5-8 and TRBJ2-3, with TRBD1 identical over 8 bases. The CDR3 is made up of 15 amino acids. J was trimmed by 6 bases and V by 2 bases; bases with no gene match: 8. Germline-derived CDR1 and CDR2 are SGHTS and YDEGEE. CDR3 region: CASSFSQGAVDTQYF. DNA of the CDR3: TGTGCCAGCAGCTTTTCCCAGGGGGCGGTGGATACGCAGTATTTT. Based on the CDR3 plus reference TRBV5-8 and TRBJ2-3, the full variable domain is EAGVTQSPTHLIKTRGQQATLRCSPISGHTSVYWYQQALGLGLQFLLWYDEGEERNRGNFPPRFSGRQFPNYSSELNVNALELEDSALYLCASSFSQGAVDTQYFGPGTRLTVL.

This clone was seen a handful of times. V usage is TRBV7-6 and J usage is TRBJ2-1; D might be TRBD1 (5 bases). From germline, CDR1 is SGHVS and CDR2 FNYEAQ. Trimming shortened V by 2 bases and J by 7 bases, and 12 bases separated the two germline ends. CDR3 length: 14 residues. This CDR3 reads CASSLQGAGNEQFF. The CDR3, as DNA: TGTGCCAGCAGCTTACAGGGTGCAGGGAATGAGCAGTTCTTC.

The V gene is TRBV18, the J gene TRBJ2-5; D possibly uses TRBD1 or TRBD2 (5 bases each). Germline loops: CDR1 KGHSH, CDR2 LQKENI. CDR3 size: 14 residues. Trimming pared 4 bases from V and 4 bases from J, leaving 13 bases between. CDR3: CASSRDPGGETQYF. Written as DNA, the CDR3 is TGTGCCAGCTCACGGGACCCGGGCGGAGAGACCCAGTACTTC.